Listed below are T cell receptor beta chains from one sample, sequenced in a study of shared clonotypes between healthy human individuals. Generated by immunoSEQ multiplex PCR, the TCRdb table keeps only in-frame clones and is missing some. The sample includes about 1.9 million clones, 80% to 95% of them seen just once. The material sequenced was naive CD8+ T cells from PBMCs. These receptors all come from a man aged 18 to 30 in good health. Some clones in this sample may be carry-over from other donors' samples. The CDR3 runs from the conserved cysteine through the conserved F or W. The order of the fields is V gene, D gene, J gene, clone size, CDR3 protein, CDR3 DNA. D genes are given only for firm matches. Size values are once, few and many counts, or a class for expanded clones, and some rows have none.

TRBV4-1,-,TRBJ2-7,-,CASGQDPPLAPDYEQYF,TGCGCCAGCGGCCAAGATCCACCCTTAGCGCCTGACTACGAGCAGTACTTC
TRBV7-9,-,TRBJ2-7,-,CASSLVSGVAAYEQYF,TGTGCCAGCAGCTTAGTTAGTGGGGTAGCGGCCTACGAGCAGTACTTC
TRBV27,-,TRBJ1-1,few,CASRRTENTEAFF,TGTGCCAGCAGAAGGACAGAGAACACTGAAGCTTTCTTT
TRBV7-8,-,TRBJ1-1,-,CASSLRVWGEGTEAFF,TGTGCCAGCAGCTTACGTGTTTGGGGCGAGGGAACTGAAGCTTTCTTT
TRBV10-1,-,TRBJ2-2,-,CASSEILTGELFF,TGCGCCAGCAGTGAGATCTTAACCGGGGAGCTGTTTTTT
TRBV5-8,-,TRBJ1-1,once,CAGDSKEGMNTEAFF,TGTGCCGGAGACTCAAAGGAGGGTATGAACACTGAAGCTTTCTTT
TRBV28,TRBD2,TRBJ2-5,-,CAARDGREGLETQYF,TGTGCCGCCCGGGATGGGCGGGAGGGCCTGGAGACCCAGTACTTC
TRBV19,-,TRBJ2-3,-,CASTDTTFSTDTQYF,TGTGCCAGTACCGATACTACCTTCAGCACAGATACGCAGTATTTT
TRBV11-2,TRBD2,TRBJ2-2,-,CASSLTSGRIYTGELFF,TGTGCCAGCAGCCTTACTAGCGGGAGGATTTACACCGGGGAGCTGTTTTTT
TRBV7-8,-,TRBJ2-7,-,CASSLGLDSSYEQYF,TGTGCCAGCAGCTTAGGACTGGACAGCTCCTACGAGCAGTACTTC
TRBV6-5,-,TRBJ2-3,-,CASSYSKGWGDTQYF,TGTGCCAGCAGTTACTCGAAGGGCTGGGGGGATACGCAGTATTTT
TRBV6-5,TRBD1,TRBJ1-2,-,CASSYLQGAKYGYTF,TGTGCCAGCAGTTACCTCCAGGGGGCGAAGTATGGCTACACCTTC
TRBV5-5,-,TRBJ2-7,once,CASSGLWGIADEQYF,TGTGCCAGCAGCGGTTTATGGGGGATTGCCGACGAGCAGTACTTC
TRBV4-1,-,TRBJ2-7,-,CASSQGWGYEQYF,TGCGCCAGCAGCCAAGGGTGGGGCTACGAGCAGTACTTC
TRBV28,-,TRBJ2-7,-,CASSWGLTYEQYF,TGTGCCAGCAGTTGGGGCTTAACCTACGAGCAGTACTTC
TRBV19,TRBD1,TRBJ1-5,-,CASSIRDSGQPQHF,TGTGCCAGTAGTATTAGGGACAGTGGCCAGCCCCAGCATTTT
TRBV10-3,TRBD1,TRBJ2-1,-,CAISPGTDYNEQFF,TGTGCCATCAGTCCCGGGACAGACTACAATGAGCAGTTCTTC
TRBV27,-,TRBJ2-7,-,CASSSEDSYEQYF,TGTGCCAGCAGTTCCGAGGACAGTTACGAGCAGTACTTC
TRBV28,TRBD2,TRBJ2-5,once,CASSFLLGGEETQYF,TGTGCCAGCAGTTTTCTGCTCGGGGGGGAAGAGACCCAGTACTTC
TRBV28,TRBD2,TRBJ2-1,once,CASSSQLAGGAEQFF,TGTGCCAGCAGTTCCCAACTAGCGGGAGGGGCTGAGCAGTTCTTC
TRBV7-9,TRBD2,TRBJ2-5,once,CASSMFPGLAGGNVFQYF,TGTGCCAGCAGCATGTTTCCGGGACTAGCGGGAGGGAACGTATTCCAGTACTTC
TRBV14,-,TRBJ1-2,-,CASSLGAYGYTF,TGTGCCAGCAGCCTAGGGGCCTATGGCTACACCTTC
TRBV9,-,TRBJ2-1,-,CASSIATVSYNEQFF,TGTGCCAGCAGCATAGCGACAGTGTCCTACAATGAGCAGTTCTTC
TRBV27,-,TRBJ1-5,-,CASSSIESNQPQHF,TGTGCCAGCAGTTCCATAGAAAGCAATCAGCCCCAGCATTTT
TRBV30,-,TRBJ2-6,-,CAFGVGANVLTF,TGTGCCTTTGGGGTTGGGGCCAACGTCCTGACTTTC
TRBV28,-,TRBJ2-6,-,CASRPGANVLTF,TGTGCCTCCCGTCCTGGGGCCAACGTCCTGACTTTC
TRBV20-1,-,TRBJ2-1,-,CSARSNEQFF,TGCAGTGCTAGAAGCAATGAGCAGTTCTTC
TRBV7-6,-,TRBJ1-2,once,CASSLGREGLSYGYTF,TGTGCCAGCAGCTTAGGAAGGGAGGGGTTGAGCTATGGCTACACCTTC
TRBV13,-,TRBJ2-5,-,CASSFALAGVETQYF,TGTGCCAGCAGCTTCGCCTTAGCAGGGGTCGAGACCCAGTACTTC
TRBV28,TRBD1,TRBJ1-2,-,CASSSTGGNGYTF,TGTGCCAGTTCCTCGACAGGGGGGAATGGCTACACCTTC
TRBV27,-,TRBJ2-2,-,CASSFRLPGGELFF,TGTGCCAGCAGTTTTAGGCTCCCGGGCGGGGAGCTGTTTTTT
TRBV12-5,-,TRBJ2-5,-,CASGVTGETQYF,TGTGCTAGTGGAGTGACCGGAGAGACCCAGTACTTC
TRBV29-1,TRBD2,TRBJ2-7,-,CSVETSGRFEQYF,TGCAGCGTTGAGACTAGCGGGAGATTCGAGCAGTACTTC